The entry below describes one T cell receptor (beta chain). This sample was taken from a study of blood T cell repertoires in COVID-19. Study overall: Acute and convalescent COVID-19 specimens originated in the United States, Italy and Spain. PBMCs, B-cell-depleted T cells, or T cells provided the cDNA or gDNA that made up the material.

The CDR3 runs 13 residues. Germline V CDR1 and CDR2: MDHEN, SYDVKM. V lost 11 bases to trimming and J lost 3 bases, with 14 bases between them. In the study's own analysis: For nucleated cells, counts were estimated from reference gene primer amplification. The protocol was immunoSEQ multiplex PCR, while the TCRdb copy is restricted to in-frame clones and leaves out a portion. For V, J and clone size, that table is used; D and trimming come from the DNA. This sample carries 180,000 or so clones, approximately 84% of them seen once, and the ten largest clones take roughly 8%. V and J are TRBV28 and TRBJ1-5; tentatively, D is TRBD1 (6 bases). The TCR sequence derives from a man between 35 and 55 years old who had recovered from COVID-19. What was sequenced was peripheral blood. The CDR3 DNA follows: TGTGCCTCCAATGGACAGTTCAATCAGCCCCAGCATTTT. It specifies CASNGQFNQPQHF. Variable domain in full (rest from reference TRBV28 and TRBJ1-5): DVKVTQSSRYLVKRTGEKVFLECVQDMDHENMFWYRQDPGLGLRLIYFSYDVKMKEKGDIPEGYSVSREKKERFSLILESASTNQTSMYLCASNGQFNQPQHFGDGTRLSIL.